This TCR beta chain was recovered during a study of blood T cell repertoires in COVID-19. Study as a whole: The United States, Italy and Spain were the sources of the acute and convalescent COVID-19 samples. PBMCs, B-cell-depleted T cells, or T cells were the source of the cDNA or gDNA that made up the material.

Per the study methods: Amplifying reference gene primers gave estimates of nucleated cell counts. TCRdb's table, derived via immunoSEQ multiplex PCR, lists solely in-frame clones and lacks some. V and J calls and clone size come straight from that table; D and trimming were deduced from the DNA. The sample lists about 370,000 clones, 70% to 90% occurring once. CDR1 and CDR2 from the germline V gene are MNHEY and SVGAGI. The CDR3 loop spans 15 amino acids. Deletions cut 0 bases from V and 3 bases from J, with 9 bases between. This TCR was sampled from a woman younger than 45 with COVID-19, enrolled during active disease. The J gene is TRBJ1-5, the V gene TRBV6-5, with D unclear. The source material was peripheral blood. The CDR3 is CASSYSNSFNQPQHF. CDR3 sequence (DNA): TGTGCCAGCAGTTACTCGAACAGTTTCAATCAGCCCCAGCATTTT.